The 28 T cell receptor beta chains in this list originate from one sample, sequenced in a study of beta chain features in type 1 diabetes. Expressed TCRB transcripts were sequenced because the isolated RNA had all been reverse transcribed beforehand. Only in-frame clones appear in the TCRdb table, and some are missing; sequencing was by immunoSEQ multiplex PCR. Of around 250,000 clones listed, 25% to 30% are singletons. The sequencing input was central memory CD4+ T cells from blood. The receptors originated from a man aged 25-40 years in good health.

The J gene is TRBJ2-3, the V gene TRBV30; the D is unclear. Looked up from germline, CDR1 is GTSNPN and CDR2 is SVGIG (reference sequence). This CDR3 spans 12 amino acids. The V end lost 3 bases, the J end lost 3 bases, and 7 bases lay between the germline ends. CDR3 region: CAWSPITDTQYF. The DNA for the CDR3 is TGTGCCTGGAGCCCCATTACAGATACGCAGTATTTT. The full variable domain, in which reference TRBV30 and TRBJ2-3 provide the parts outside the CDR3, is SQTIHQWPATLVQPVGSPLSLECTVEGTSNPNLYWYRQAAGRGLQLLFYSVGIGQISSEVPQNLSASRPQDRQFILSSKKLLLSDSGFYLCAWSPITDTQYFGPGTRLTVL.

This clone was recorded a few times. The V call is TRBV12-5, the J call TRBJ1-1; no firm D call. Germline values: CDR1 LGHNT, CDR2 FRNRAP. The V and J ends lost 1 base and 2 bases respectively, with 11 bases between them. This CDR3 is built from 15 residues. The CDR3 here is CASGLDRRINTEAFF. In nucleotides, the CDR3 is TGTGCTAGTGGTTTGGACAGACGGATAAACACTGAAGCTTTCTTT.

Concerning this clone: The likely explanation is a read error, given a far larger clone one base away. The same CDR3 also results from other DNA sequences found in this sample. The chain has TRBV4-1 and TRBJ2-7, with D tentatively TRBD1 (9 bases). The V gene's germline CDR1 is MGHRA and CDR2 YSYEKL. V gave up 5 bases and J gave up 0 bases, with 17 bases separating them. This CDR3 region has 16 residues. The CDR3 bases are TGCGCCAGCAGCTCGGGAGGGACAGGGCCCTCCTACGAGCAGTACTTC. This encodes CASSSGGTGPSYEQYF.

The chain employs TRBV2 and TRBJ2-5; D is unresolved. The CDR3 consists of 14 residues. V gave up 5 bases and J gave up 5 bases, with 15 bases separating them. Germline V CDR1 and CDR2: SNHLY, FYNNEI. The CDR3 region has the DNA TGTGCCAGCAGTCCATATTCGGGCCGGGAGACCCAGTACTTC. It yields the protein CASSPYSGRETQYF.

This clone was seen a few times. The rearrangement uses TRBV7-2 and TRBJ2-2, with D unresolved. CDR1 is SGHTA, CDR2 FQGNSA, per germline. V lost 7 bases and J lost 0, with 6 bases in between. CDR3 length equals 13 residues. The CDR3 region is CASKQANTGELFF. The CDR3 DNA is TGTGCCAGCAAGCAGGCGAACACCGGGGAGCTGTTTTTT.

The V and J genes are TRBV5-4 and TRBJ2-1; D not certain. Germline lookup yields CDR1 SGHNT and CDR2 YYREEE (reference sequence). V lost 4 bases and J 10 bases, leaving 9 bases between the germline ends. The CDR3 is 11 residues long. CDR3 loop: CASSGRREQFF. As DNA, the CDR3 is TGTGCCAGCAGCGGTCGGCGGGAGCAGTTCTTC.

About this clone itself: Other DNA sequences in the same sample also yield this CDR3. This rearrangement joins TRBV7-2 to TRBJ2-2; a weak D match, TRBD1 (6 bases). The V end lost 4 bases, the J end lost 4 bases, and 10 bases lay between the germline ends. This CDR3 comprises 14 residues. Germline V gene sequence: CDR1 SGHTA, CDR2 FQGNSA. CDR3 bases: TGTGCCAGCAGCTCGACGACAGGCACCGGGGAGCTGTTTTTT. As protein: CASSSTTGTGELFF.

The rearrangement joins TRBV14 to TRBJ2-1; D possibly corresponds to TRBD2 (7 bases). This CDR3 has 16 residues. CDR1 is SGHDN, CDR2 FVKESK, per germline. V was pared by 5 bases and J by 7 bases, with 21 bases between. The CDR3 spells CASSKPTGGAGNEQFF. CDR3 DNA: TGTGCCAGCAGCAAACCTACGGGGGGCGCAGGGAATGAGCAGTTCTTC.

The chain has TRBV28 and TRBJ2-3; 7 positions agree with TRBD2. Germline V CDR1 and CDR2: MDHEN, SYDVKM. The CDR3 runs 15 residues. The V and J ends lost 4 bases and 1 base, in that order; junction bases with no gene match: 5. CDR3 bases: TGTGCCAGCAGTTCCCCCGCGGGGGGCACAGATACGCAGTATTTT. Translation: CASSSPAGGTDTQYF.

This chain uses TRBV5-6 with TRBJ2-6, with 7 bases matching TRBD2. V lost 4 bases and J lost 4; bases outside the gene matches: 8. Germline-derived CDR1 and CDR2 are SGHDT and YYEEEE. The CDR3 sequence is 16 residues long. In DNA, the CDR3 is TGTGCCAGCAGCCCGGGACTATCGACGGGGGCCAACGTCCTGACTTTC. This translates into CASSPGLSTGANVLTF.

The rearrangement joins TRBV7-2 to TRBJ2-1; 9 positions match TRBD2. With V trimmed by 5 bases and J by 7 bases, 9 bases remained unmatched. The CDR3 totals 15 residues. Germline V gene lookup returns CDR1 SGHTA and CDR2 FQGNSA. The CDR3 DNA sequence: TGTGCCAGCAGCGCTCTGGCGGGAGGGCAAAATGAGCAGTTCTTC. Translation gives CASSALAGGQNEQFF.

This chain uses TRBV7-9 with TRBJ1-1, with D maybe TRBD1 (6 bases). Trimming took 5 bases from V and 7 from J, leaving 17 bases between them. The CDR3 covers 14 residues. Germline V lookup: CDR1 SEHNR, CDR2 FQNEAQ (reference sequence). CDR3 nucleotide sequence: TGTGCCAGCAGCCTCGGACAGCGTGGGGATGAAGCTTTCTTT. The encoded protein is CASSLGQRGDEAFF.

This clone occurred a few times. This chain uses TRBV18 with TRBJ2-1; 9 positions agree with TRBD2. Germline CDR1 is KGHSH and CDR2 is LQKENI. Germline trimming cut 3 bases from V and 0 bases from J; bases unmatched to any gene: 3. There are 16 residues in the CDR3. In DNA form, the CDR3 reads TGTGCCAGCTCACCGGCGGGGGGGAGCTCCTACAATGAGCAGTTCTTC. Translation: CASSPAGGSSYNEQFF.

The J gene is TRBJ1-2, the V gene TRBV5-1; 7 nucleotides match TRBD1. The CDR3 runs 14 residues. The J segment lost 6 bases and the V segment lost 0 bases, leaving 5 bases of the junction unmatched. Germline values: CDR1 SGHRS, CDR2 YFSETQ. The CDR3 nucleotides read TGCGCCAGCAGCTTGGACAGGGGCTGGCATGGCTACACCTTC. Encoded protein: CASSLDRGWHGYTF.

The chain employs TRBV5-4 and TRBJ2-5; 13 nucleotides match TRBD2. V gave up 4 bases and J gave up 11 bases; unmatched junction bases: 5. The CDR3 is made up of 13 amino acids. CDR1 is SGHNT and CDR2 is YYREEE in the germline V gene (reference sequence). The DNA for the CDR3 is TGTGCCAGCAGCACAGGGACTAGCGGGATGCAGTACTTC. Translating it yields CASSTGTSGMQYF.

This clone appeared a few times. This sample also contains other DNA sequences that code for the same CDR3. The J gene is TRBJ2-3, the V gene TRBV7-2; possible D gene TRBD1, 7 bases. The CDR3 runs to 15 residues. Germline V gene data show CDR1 as SGHTA and CDR2 as FQGNSA. Trimming pared 0 bases from V and 3 bases from J, leaving 10 bases between. In nucleotides, the CDR3 is TGTGCCAGCAGCTTAGCGGCAGGGGGGACAGATACGCAGTATTTT. This translates into CASSLAAGGTDTQYF.

In this sample, this clone turned up a few times. The chain has TRBV7-9 and TRBJ2-5, with TRBD2 as a possible D gene (5 bases). Trimming pared 5 bases from V and 2 bases from J, leaving 9 bases between. Germline CDR1 and CDR2: SEHNR and FQNEAQ (reference sequence). This CDR3 is 13 amino acids long. The CDR3 DNA is TGTGCCAGCAGCCGGCTAGCTCAAGAGACCCAGTACTTC. As protein: CASSRLAQETQYF. Drawing the rest from reference TRBV7-9 and TRBJ2-5, the complete variable domain is DTGVSQNPRHKITKRGQNVTFRCDPISEHNRLYWYRQTLGQGPEFLTYFQNEAQLEKSRLLSDRFSAERPKGSFSTLEIQRTEQGDSAMYLCASSRLAQETQYFGPGTRLLVL.

V usage is TRBV7-2 and J usage is TRBJ2-5; a weak D match, TRBD2 (5 bases). Trimming removed 7 bases at V and 2 bases at J, with 11 bases between. CDR3 length: 13 residues. Germline V CDR1 and CDR2: SGHTA, FQGNSA. The CDR3 protein is CASTKDSQETQYF. The CDR3 region has the DNA TGTGCCAGCACCAAGGACTCTCAAGAGACCCAGTACTTC. The full variable domain, its missing parts supplied by reference TRBV7-2 and TRBJ2-5, is GAGVSQSPSNKVTEKGKDVELRCDPISGHTALYWYRQSLGQGLEFLIYFQGNSAPDKSGLPSDRFSAERTGGSVSTLTIQRTQQEDSAVYLCASTKDSQETQYFGPGTRLLVL.

Only a few counts were recorded for this clone. This chain connects TRBV5-1 to TRBJ2-3, with TRBD2 identical over 11 bases. V was pared by 4 bases and J by 0 bases, with 4 bases of the junction left unmatched. Germline loops: CDR1 SGHRS, CDR2 YFSETQ. The CDR3 sequence is 16 residues long. In nucleotides, the CDR3 is TGCGCCAGCAGCGTACGACTAGCGGGGAGCACAGATACGCAGTATTTT. Translating gives CASSVRLAGSTDTQYF.

This clone was recorded a few times. Other nucleotide sequences from this sample produce the same CDR3. The V gene is TRBV2, the J gene TRBJ2-7; D is unclear. Germline V gene data show CDR1 as SNHLY and CDR2 as FYNNEI. This CDR3 is built from 12 residues. Trimming took off 1 base at V and 4 bases at J, with 5 bases between the two ends. For the CDR3, the DNA is TGTGCCAGCAGTGAAGGGAGTTACGAGCAGTACTTC. It specifies CASSEGSYEQYF. Supplemented by reference TRBV2 and TRBJ2-7, the full variable domain reads EPEVTQTPSHQVTQMGQEVILRCVPISNHLYFYWYRQILGQKVEFLVSFYNNEISEKSEIFDDQFSVERPDGSNFTLKIRSTKLEDSAMYFCASSEGSYEQYFGPGTRLTVT.

The CDR3 nucleotides are TGTGCCAGCAGGGCCCCGGGGCAAGAGACCCAGTACTTC. Translated: CASRAPGQETQYF. The chain employs TRBV5-4 and TRBJ2-5, with a tentative D call TRBD2 (5 bases). From germline, CDR1 is SGHNT and CDR2 YYREEE (reference sequence). The CDR3 extends over 13 amino acids. V was cut by 5 bases and J by 2 bases, with 10 bases left in between.

Only a few counts were recorded for this clone. This sequence joins TRBV7-9 and TRBJ2-5, with D hard to call. Per germline, CDR1 SEHNR and CDR2 FQNEAQ (reference sequence). V lost 5 bases, J lost 1 base, and 11 bases lay in between. The CDR3 has 14 residues. The CDR3 protein is CASSRDRSQETQYF. The CDR3 region has the DNA TGTGCCAGCAGCCGCGACCGTAGCCAAGAGACCCAGTACTTC.

The chain employs TRBV19 and TRBJ1-5, with a tentative D call TRBD1 (6 bases). This CDR3 contains 13 residues. Germline CDR1 reads LNHDA; CDR2 reads SQIVND (reference sequence). V shed 3 bases and J shed 8 bases, with 11 bases lying between them. In nucleotides, the CDR3 is TGTGCCAGTAGTATTCGGGGGCCGGAGCCCCAGCATTTT. Amino acid sequence: CASSIRGPEPQHF.

CDR3 in amino acids: CASINSGHGTEAFF. Here the CDR3 DNA reads TGTGCCAGCATTAACTCGGGACACGGCACTGAAGCTTTCTTT. This sequence joins TRBV28 and TRBJ1-1, with D tentatively TRBD1 (6 bases). V was cut by 7 bases and J by 4 bases, with 16 bases left in between. Germline values: CDR1 MDHEN, CDR2 SYDVKM. The CDR3 loop spans 14 amino acids.

On this clone: Distinct nucleotide sequences in the sample also encode this CDR3. This rearrangement joins TRBV6-6 to TRBJ2-3; 8 nucleotides align to TRBD2. Germline CDR1 reads MNHNY; CDR2 reads SVGAGI (reference sequence). The CDR3 is made up of 14 amino acids. Trimming at V came to 3 bases and at J to 5 bases, leaving 4 bases not matched to a gene. DNA for the CDR3: TGTGCCAGCAGTTATGGCCTAGCGGGAGATACGCAGTATTTT. Protein sequence: CASSYGLAGDTQYF.

The chain carries TRBV6-6 and TRBJ2-5; TRBD2 agrees at 8 bases. CDR3 length equals 13 residues. Losses at the gene ends were 6 bases for V and 4 bases for J; bases not matched to a gene: 4. Germline V CDR1 and CDR2: MNHNY, SVGAGI (reference sequence). CDR3 nucleotide sequence: TGTGCCAGCAGCTGGACTAGCACAGAGACCCAGTACTTC. Protein: CASSWTSTETQYF.

This clone has at least ten counts. The chain couples TRBV14 to TRBJ2-1; 12 nucleotides line up with TRBD2. J was trimmed by 0 bases and V by 2 bases; bases with no gene match: 11. The CDR3 consists of 20 residues. Looked up from germline, CDR1 is SGHDN and CDR2 is FVKESK. CDR3 nucleotide sequence: TGTGCCAGCAGCCAAAGGCTGGGACTAGCGGGTGGGAGCTCCTACAATGAGCAGTTCTTC. Protein: CASSQRLGLAGGSSYNEQFF.

This clone was counted between two and nine times. The CDR3 bases are TGTGCCAGCAGCGTAGGTGATGAGCAGTTCTTC. Translating gives CASSVGDEQFF. The genes are TRBV7-9 and TRBJ2-1; D is undetermined. The CDR3 runs to 11 residues. CDR1 and CDR2 (germline): SEHNR, FQNEAQ (reference sequence). Trimming removed 5 bases at V and 8 bases at J, with 7 bases between.